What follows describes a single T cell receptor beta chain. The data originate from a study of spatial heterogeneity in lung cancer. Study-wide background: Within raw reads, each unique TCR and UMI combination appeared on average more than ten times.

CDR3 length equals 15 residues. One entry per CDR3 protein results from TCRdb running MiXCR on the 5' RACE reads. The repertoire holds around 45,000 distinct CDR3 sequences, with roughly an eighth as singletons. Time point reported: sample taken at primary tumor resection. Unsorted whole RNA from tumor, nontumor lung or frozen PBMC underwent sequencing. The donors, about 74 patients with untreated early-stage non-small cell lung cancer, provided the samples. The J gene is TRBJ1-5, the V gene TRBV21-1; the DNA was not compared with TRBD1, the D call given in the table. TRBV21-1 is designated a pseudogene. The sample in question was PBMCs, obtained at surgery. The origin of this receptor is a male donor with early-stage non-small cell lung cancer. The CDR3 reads CASDRQGGNNQPQHF. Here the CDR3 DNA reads TGTGCCAGCGACAGACAGGGTGGTAACAATCAGCCCCAGCATTTT.